These 29 T cell receptor beta chains were sequenced from one sample in a study of blood T cells in healthy people across ages. Then a second PCR, running about 7 to 11 cycles, was carried out with a sample-barcoded 5' primer and a J-beta primer mix. TCRdb re-analysed the 5' RACE reads in MiXCR, keeping a single row per CDR3 protein. Among over a million distinct CDR3 sequences listed, approximately 43% were seen once. Sequenced sample: blood. These receptors all stem from a young woman in good health.

Many counts were recorded for this clonotype. This may be a read error, as it is one base from a much larger clone. V usage is TRBV20-1 and J usage is TRBJ2-3; D is possibly TRBD2 (6 bases). The ends were cut back, 6 bases at V and 3 bases at J, with 13 bases in the middle. Germline V CDR1 and CDR2: DFQATT, SNEGSKA (reference sequence). The CDR3 runs to 13 residues. In DNA, the CDR3 is TGCAGTGCCGCGGGACCACCTACAGATACGCAGTATTTT. This gives the protein CSAAGPPTDTQYF.

The V gene is TRBV6-2 or TRBV6-3, the J gene TRBJ1-2; 10 positions agree with TRBD1. V trimming: 3 bases; J trimming: 4 bases; junction bases outside the gene matches: 5. This CDR3 comprises 15 residues. In germline, CDR1 is MNHEY, CDR2 SVGEGT. CDR3 nucleotides: TGTGCCAGCAGTTATCGGGACAGGGGCTTCTATGGCTACACCTTC. It codes for CASSYRDRGFYGYTF.

This clonotype has just a few counts. V gene TRBV7-9 combines with J gene TRBJ2-7, with TRBD2 matching over 7 bases. The V gene end was trimmed by 11 bases and the J gene end by 4 bases; junction bases not matched to a gene: 11. This CDR3 is built from 13 residues. The germline V gene has CDR1 SEHNR and CDR2 FQNEAQ (reference sequence). The CDR3 bases are TGTGCCTCCGGGGAGGGGACCTTTTACGAGCAGTACTTC. Translation: CASGEGTFYEQYF.

This chain uses TRBV20-1 with TRBJ2-5; 8 nucleotides match TRBD2. TRBJ2-7 explains the end of the DNA better; the J call may be wrong. The CDR3 is 14 amino acids. CDR1 and CDR2 from the germline V gene are DFQATT and SNEGSKA (reference sequence). The CDR3 loop is CSATTGTRVAEQYF. CDR3 DNA sequence: TGCAGTGCTACAACCGGGACTAGGGTCGCCGAGCAGTACTTC.

This clonotype was seen only a few times. The chain carries TRBV11-2 and TRBJ1-2; the D gene is possibly TRBD1 (5 bases). Germline V CDR1 and CDR2: SGHAT, FQNNGV. Trimming shortened V by 0 bases and J by 4 bases, and 9 bases separated the two germline ends. The CDR3 has 14 residues. The CDR3 coding sequence is TGTGCCAGCAGCTTAGATCTGACAGTCTATGGCTACACCTTC. Amino acid sequence: CASSLDLTVYGYTF.

This sequence joins TRBV7-2 and TRBJ2-3; TRBD2 matches at 8 bases. Per germline, CDR1 SGHTA and CDR2 FQGNSA. J gave up 6 bases and V 8 bases, and 13 bases lay outside the gene matches. There are 15 residues in the CDR3. Here the CDR3 reads CASEHAGGVRDTQYF. The CDR3 DNA follows: TGTGCCAGCGAACACGCGGGGGGAGTTAGGGATACGCAGTATTTT.

V gene TRBV21-1 combines with J gene TRBJ1-6; TRBD1 is the table's D call and was not checked against the DNA. TRBV21-1 is recorded as a pseudogene. This CDR3 comprises 20 residues. CDR3 DNA: TGTGCCAGCAGCAAAGTAATGTGGGGCAGGGATTGGACCTATAATTCACCCCTCCACTTT. Protein product: CASSKVMWGRDWTYNSPLHF.

The chain joins TRBV20-1 to TRBJ1-1; D unclear. Trimming removed 0 bases at V and 1 base at J, with 12 bases between. Germline CDR1 is DFQATT and CDR2 is SNEGSKA (reference sequence). This CDR3 is 15 amino acids long. The CDR3 DNA is TGCAGTGCTAGAGATTGGCGAGGGTCGAACACTGAAGCTTTCTTT. Its translation is CSARDWRGSNTEAFF.

The chain carries TRBV20-1 and TRBJ1-2, with D possibly TRBD1 on 6 matching bases. CDR3 size: 14 residues. V was pared by 5 bases and J by 4 bases, with 17 bases between. The germline gives CDR1 DFQATT, CDR2 SNEGSKA (reference sequence). The CDR3 coding sequence is TGCAGTGCTGAAAGGGGGGGAGTTCCCTATGGCTACACCTTC. This translates into CSAERGGVPYGYTF.

This chain joins TRBV10-3 and TRBJ2-3, with D maybe TRBD2 (7 bases). Germline CDR1 and CDR2: ENHRY and SYGVKD. The CDR3 contains 17 residues. V gave up 0 bases and J gave up 3 bases, with 16 bases separating them. The CDR3 here is CAISESPRGGGTDTQYF. The CDR3, as DNA: TGTGCCATCAGTGAGTCCCCTAGGGGGGGGGGGACAGATACGCAGTATTTT.

This clonotype occurred a few times. The V and J genes are TRBV5-1 and TRBJ2-3, with 7 bases matching TRBD2. The CDR3 contains 15 residues. The ends lost 0 bases at V and 4 bases at J; junction bases unmatched: 5. Germline V gene data show CDR1 as SGHRS and CDR2 as YFSETQ. CDR3 loop: CASSLEAGEADTQYF. Written as DNA, the CDR3 is TGCGCCAGCAGCTTGGAGGCGGGGGAGGCAGATACGCAGTATTTT. The entire variable domain, with the rest obtained from reference TRBV5-1 and TRBJ2-3, is as follows: KAGVTQTPRYLIKTRGQQVTLSCSPISGHRSVSWYQQTPGQGLQFLFEYFSETQRNKGNFPGRFSGRQFSNSRSEMNVSTLELGDSALYLCASSLEAGEADTQYFGPGTRLTVL.

This rearrangement joins TRBV4-1 to TRBJ2-7; TRBD2 matches at 8 bases. CDR1 is MGHRA, CDR2 YSYEKL, per germline. J gave up 3 bases and V 4 bases, and 8 bases lay outside the gene matches. This CDR3 is 15 amino acids long. This CDR3 reads CASSRLGLAGYEQYF. CDR3 DNA: TGCGCCAGCAGCCGATTAGGTCTAGCGGGCTACGAGCAGTACTTC.

This chain links TRBV6-5 with TRBJ1-6; D is undetermined. CDR1 is MNHEY, CDR2 SVGAGI, per germline. V gave up 0 bases and J gave up 7 bases, with 13 bases separating them. This CDR3 comprises 16 residues. The chain's CDR3 is CASSYSIAPGNSPLHF. DNA for the CDR3: TGTGCCAGCAGTTACTCGATCGCCCCGGGGAATTCACCCCTCCACTTT.

CDR3 sequence: CASTALAGGPDTQYF. CDR3 bases: TGTGCCAGCACCGCACTAGCGGGAGGCCCAGATACGCAGTATTTT. The chain joins TRBV6-5 to TRBJ2-3, with TRBD2 matching over 12 bases. Germline V gene sequence: CDR1 MNHEY, CDR2 SVGAGI. The length of the CDR3 is 15 residues. V was pared by 7 bases and J by 4 bases, with 6 bases of the junction left unmatched.

This clonotype was picked up one time. A much larger clone lies a single base off, so this may be a read error. The CDR3: CTSSLANNGELFF. The DNA for the CDR3 is TGTACCAGCAGCTTAGCGAACAACGGGGAGCTGTTTTTT. J is TRBJ2-2 and V is TRBV7-9, with D possibly matching TRBD2 (5 bases). The germline gives CDR1 SEHNR, CDR2 FQNEAQ (reference sequence). The CDR3 contains 13 residues.

This clonotype was recorded many times. The genes are TRBV12-3 or TRBV12-4 and TRBJ2-3; D gene ambiguous. CDR3 length: 14 residues. V lost 4 bases and J lost 0, with 8 bases in between. CDR3 loop: CASSWNPSTDTQYF. CDR3 DNA sequence: TGTGCCAGCAGTTGGAATCCTAGCACAGATACGCAGTATTTT.

The J gene is TRBJ1-4, the V gene TRBV2, with D possibly TRBD1 on 5 matching bases. V was pared by 2 bases and J by 3 bases, with 10 bases between. The CDR3 covers 15 residues. Germline V gene lookup returns CDR1 SNHLY and CDR2 FYNNEI. CDR3 DNA sequence: TGTGCCAGCAGTGAACAGGGACGGTCTAATGAAAAACTGTTTTTT. This translates into CASSEQGRSNEKLFF.

This clonotype was observed a handful of times. The chain joins TRBV20-1 to TRBJ2-1; the D call may be TRBD1 or TRBD2 (6 bases each). The V and J ends lost 3 bases and 8 bases respectively, with 11 bases between them. The CDR3 extends over 12 amino acids. Germline V gives CDR1 DFQATT, CDR2 SNEGSKA (reference sequence). CDR3 region: CSASGGPYEQFF. The CDR3 DNA reads as TGCAGTGCTAGTGGGGGGCCTTATGAGCAGTTCTTC.

This clonotype was seen a handful of times. This chain uses TRBV7-2 with TRBJ1-2; 7 positions agree with TRBD1. After removal of 4 bases from V and 5 bases from J, the junction contained 10 bases not matched to a gene. Germline values: CDR1 SGHTA, CDR2 FQGNSA. The CDR3 is 15 amino acids. This CDR3 reads CASSSFPGQQYGYTF. The CDR3 DNA reads TGTGCCAGCAGCTCGTTCCCGGGACAGCAATATGGCTACACCTTC.

V usage is TRBV6-2 or TRBV6-3 and J usage is TRBJ2-2; TRBD2 aligns across 11 bases. The length of the CDR3 is 15 residues. The V and J ends lost 6 bases and 5 bases, in that order; junction bases with no gene match: 5. The germline V gene has CDR1 MNHEY and CDR2 SVGEGT. CDR3 residues: CASRRASGGTGELFF. Written as DNA, the CDR3 is TGTGCCAGCAGGCGGGCTAGCGGGGGGACCGGGGAGCTGTTTTTT.

The rearrangement links TRBV25-1 to TRBJ1-2, with D possibly matching TRBD1 (5 bases). Germline V gene data show CDR1 as MGHDK and CDR2 as SYGVNS. The CDR3 loop spans 14 amino acids. V was cut by 4 bases and J by 0 bases, with 9 bases left in between. The CDR3 sequence: CASSVPGPNYGYTF. The CDR3 DNA follows: TGTGCCAGCAGTGTCCCGGGGCCTAACTATGGCTACACCTTC.

The V call is TRBV20-1, the J call TRBJ2-5; D is possibly TRBD1 (6 bases). The J call is uncertain, as TRBJ2-7 better fits the DNA end. The germline CDR1 and CDR2 sequences are DFQATT and SNEGSKA (reference sequence). The CDR3 totals 13 residues. CDR3 residues: CSAQSGATYEQYF. The CDR3 DNA reads TGCAGTGCTCAGTCAGGGGCGACCTACGAGCAGTACTTC.

The CDR3 DNA reads TGTGCCACCAGCACAGCGGGACAGGGAATTGACTATGGCTACACCTTC. Protein: CATSTAGQGIDYGYTF. The chain uses TRBV15 and TRBJ1-2; the match to TRBD1 covers 9 bases. The CDR3 extends over 16 amino acids. The V gene's germline CDR1 is LNHNV and CDR2 YYDKDF (reference sequence). Trimming cost V 4 bases and J 3 bases; bases outside gene matches: 9.

There are a few counts of this clonotype. The chain carries TRBV6-2 or TRBV6-3 and TRBJ1-1; perhaps TRBD1 as D (5 bases). Germline V gene sequence: CDR1 MNHEY, CDR2 SVGEGT. The CDR3 loop spans 12 amino acids. The V and J ends lost 7 bases and 5 bases respectively, with 11 bases between them. The CDR3 region has the DNA TGTGCCAGCAAAGAGGCAGGGACTGAAGCTTTCTTT. It yields the protein CASKEAGTEAFF.

This clonotype has a handful of counts. The chain recombines TRBV15 with TRBJ1-4; D is uncertain. V shed 5 bases and J shed 7 bases, with 11 bases lying between them. Germline CDR1 reads LNHNV; CDR2 reads YYDKDF (reference sequence). This CDR3 has 13 amino acids. This CDR3 is CATSPPGGEKLFF. The CDR3 coding sequence is TGTGCCACCAGCCCCCCGGGAGGTGAAAAACTGTTTTTT. The whole variable domain, filled in from reference TRBV15 and TRBJ1-4, reads DAMVIQNPRYQVTQFGKPVTLSCSQTLNHNVMYWYQQKSSQAPKLLFHYYDKDFNNEADTPDNFQSRRPNTSFCFLDIRSPGLGDTAMYLCATSPPGGEKLFFGSGTQLSVL.

This chain connects TRBV7-2 to TRBJ2-7; D is tentatively TRBD1 or TRBD2 (5 bases each). The last part of the DNA fits TRBJ2-4 better; the J call may be wrong. Germline assignment: CDR1 SGHTA and CDR2 FQGNSA. CDR3 length: 17 amino acids. The CDR3 nucleotides are TGTGCCAGCAGCTTAGTTTATGGGGGATCAGGCAAAAACATTCAGTACTTC. Translating gives CASSLVYGGSGKNIQYF.

This clonotype was counted between two and nine times. This rearrangement joins TRBV7-2 to TRBJ2-3; D perhaps matches TRBD1 (6 bases). This CDR3 contains 16 residues. V lost 0 bases to trimming and J lost 2 bases, with 12 bases between them. The germline gives CDR1 SGHTA, CDR2 FQGNSA. For the CDR3, the DNA is TGTGCCAGCAGCTTAGCAGGGACACGTCCCACAGATACGCAGTATTTT. Protein product: CASSLAGTRPTDTQYF. The entire variable domain, with the rest obtained from reference TRBV7-2 and TRBJ2-3, is as follows: GAGVSQSPSNKVTEKGKDVELRCDPISGHTALYWYRQSLGQGLEFLIYFQGNSAPDKSGLPSDRFSAERTGGSVSTLTIQRTQQEDSAVYLCASSLAGTRPTDTQYFGPGTRLTVL.

The J gene is TRBJ1-4, the V gene TRBV11-2; possible D gene TRBD1, 5 bases. The CDR3 covers 15 residues. Between the trimmed V and J ends, which lost 4 bases and 8 bases, there was a span of 17 bases. Germline V gene lookup returns CDR1 SGHAT and CDR2 FQNNGV. DNA for the CDR3: TGTGCCAGCAGCTCTCCGGGACTCTCGGGGGAAAAACTGTTTTTT. Amino acid sequence: CASSSPGLSGEKLFF.

This clonotype was recorded at least ten times. V is TRBV10-3 and J is TRBJ2-3, with D maybe TRBD2 (6 bases). This CDR3 has 14 residues. The germline gives CDR1 ENHRY, CDR2 SYGVKD. Trimming took off 2 bases at V and 2 bases at J, with 8 bases between the two ends. Here the CDR3 reads CAISEGLPTDTQYF. The CDR3 region has the DNA TGTGCCATCAGTGAGGGACTACCCACAGATACGCAGTATTTT.